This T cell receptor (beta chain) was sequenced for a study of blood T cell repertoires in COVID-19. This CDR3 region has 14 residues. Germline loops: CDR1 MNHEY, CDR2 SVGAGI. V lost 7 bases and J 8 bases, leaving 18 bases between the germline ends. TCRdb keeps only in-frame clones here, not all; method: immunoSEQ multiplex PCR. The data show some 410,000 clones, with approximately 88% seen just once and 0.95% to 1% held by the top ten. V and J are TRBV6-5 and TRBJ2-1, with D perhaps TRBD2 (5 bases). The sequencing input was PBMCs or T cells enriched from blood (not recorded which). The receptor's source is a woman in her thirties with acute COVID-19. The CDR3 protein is CASTRNGKGYEQFF. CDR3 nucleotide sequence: TGTGCCAGCACCAGAAACGGGAAAGGCTATGAGCAGTTCTTC.